This record concerns one TCR beta chain sequence. Its antigen is currently unknown. The assay was immunoSEQ multiplex PCR, and TCRdb's table has in-frame clones only and misses some. The profile covers approximately 89,000 clones, with 75% to 95% appearing a single time and about 15% taken by the ten largest. This sample is part of a study of graft-versus-host responses after intestinal transplantation. The overall study: Induction using anti-thymocyte globulin, followed by tacrolimus and steroids for 2 to 4 years, was given to all recipients.

The study's findings and limits: The presence of high graft-versus-host to host-versus-graft clonal ratios in allografts characterized patients with graft-donor T cell macrochimerism. Early declines in HvG clones that occurred post-transplant were associated with peak circulating GvH clone levels. Analysis identified GvH clones in recipient marrow, with some appearing first in ileum or blood.

CDR3 length: 14 residues. The germline V gene has CDR1 SNHLY and CDR2 FYNNEI. Between the trimmed V and J ends, which lost 10 bases and 1 base, there was a span of 14 bases. The sequence came from a human patient who received an intestinal transplant, so some T cells may come from the graft donor. The chain joins TRBV2 to TRBJ1-5; D not resolved. Material: PBMCs, obtained 450 to 480 days after intestinal transplant. CDR3 region: CAISRYGSNQPQHF. The CDR3, as DNA: TGTGCCATCTCTCGGTATGGGAGCAATCAGCCCCAGCATTTT.